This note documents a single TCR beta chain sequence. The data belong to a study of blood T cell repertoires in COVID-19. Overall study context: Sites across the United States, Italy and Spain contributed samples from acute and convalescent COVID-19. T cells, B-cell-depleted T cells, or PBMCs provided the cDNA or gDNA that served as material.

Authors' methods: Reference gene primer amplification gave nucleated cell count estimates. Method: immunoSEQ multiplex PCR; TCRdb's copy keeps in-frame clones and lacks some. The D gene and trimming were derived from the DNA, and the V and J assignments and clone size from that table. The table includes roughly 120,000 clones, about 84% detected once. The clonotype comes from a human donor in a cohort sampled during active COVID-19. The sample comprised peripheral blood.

The CDR3: CASSTSPDRSTEAFF. The CDR3 coding sequence is TGTGCCAGCAGCACCAGCCCCGACAGGTCCACTGAAGCTTTCTTT. The chain joins TRBV9 to TRBJ1-1; a possible D gene is TRBD1 (6 bases). Germline V gene data show CDR1 as SGDLS and CDR2 as YYNGEE. Deletions cut 4 bases from V and 4 bases from J, with 17 bases between. The CDR3 is 15 amino acids.